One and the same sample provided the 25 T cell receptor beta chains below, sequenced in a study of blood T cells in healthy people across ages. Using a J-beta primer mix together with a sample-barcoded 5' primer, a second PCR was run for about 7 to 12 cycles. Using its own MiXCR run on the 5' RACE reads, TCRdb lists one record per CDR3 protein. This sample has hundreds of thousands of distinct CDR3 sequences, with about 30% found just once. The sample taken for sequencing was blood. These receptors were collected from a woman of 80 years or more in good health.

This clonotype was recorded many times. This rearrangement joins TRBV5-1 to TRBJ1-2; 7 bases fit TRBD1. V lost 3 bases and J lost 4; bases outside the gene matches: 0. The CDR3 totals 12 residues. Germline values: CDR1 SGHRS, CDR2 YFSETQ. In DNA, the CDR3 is TGCGCCAGCAGCTGGGACAGCTATGGCTACACCTTC. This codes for CASSWDSYGYTF.

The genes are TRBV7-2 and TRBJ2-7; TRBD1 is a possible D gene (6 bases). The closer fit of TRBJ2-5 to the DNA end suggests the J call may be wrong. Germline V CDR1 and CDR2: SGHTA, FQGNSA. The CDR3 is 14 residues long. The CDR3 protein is CASSSDRSAETQYF. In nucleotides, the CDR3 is TGTGCCAGCAGCTCCGACAGGTCGGCGGAGACCCAGTACTTC.

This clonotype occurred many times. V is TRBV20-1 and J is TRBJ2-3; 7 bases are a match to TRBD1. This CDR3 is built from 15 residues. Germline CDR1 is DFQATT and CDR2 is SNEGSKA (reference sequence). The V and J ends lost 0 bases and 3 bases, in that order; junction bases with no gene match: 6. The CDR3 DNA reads TGCAGTGCTAGAGAAACAGGGGTTGGGACAGATACGCAGTATTTT. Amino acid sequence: CSARETGVGTDTQYF.

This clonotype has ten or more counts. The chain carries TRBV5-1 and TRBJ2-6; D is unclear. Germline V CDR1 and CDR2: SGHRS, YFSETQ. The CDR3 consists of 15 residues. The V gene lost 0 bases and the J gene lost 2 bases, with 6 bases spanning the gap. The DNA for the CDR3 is TGCGCCAGCAGCTTGGGCCATGCTGGGGCCAACGTCCTGACTTTC. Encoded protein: CASSLGHAGANVLTF.

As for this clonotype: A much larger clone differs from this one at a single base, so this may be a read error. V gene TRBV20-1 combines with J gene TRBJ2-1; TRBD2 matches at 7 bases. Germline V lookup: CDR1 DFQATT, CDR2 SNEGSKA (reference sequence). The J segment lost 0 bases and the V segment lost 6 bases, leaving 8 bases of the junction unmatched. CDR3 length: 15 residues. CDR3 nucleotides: TGCAGTGCCGAGGGCGGGGGAGGCTCCTACAATGAGCAGTTCTTC. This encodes CSAEGGGGSYNEQFF.

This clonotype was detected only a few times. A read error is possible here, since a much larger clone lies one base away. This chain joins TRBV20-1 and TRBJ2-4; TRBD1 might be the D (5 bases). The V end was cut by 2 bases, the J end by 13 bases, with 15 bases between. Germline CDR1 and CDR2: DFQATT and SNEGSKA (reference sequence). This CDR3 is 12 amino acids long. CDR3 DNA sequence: TGCAGTGCTAGACAGGGTTTCTACGGGCAGTACTTC. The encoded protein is CSARQGFYGQYF.

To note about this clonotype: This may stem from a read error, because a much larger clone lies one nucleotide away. This chain's CDR3 is CASSQAGGALNEQYF. The CDR3 DNA reads as TGTGCCAGCAGCCAGGCGGGGGGGGCTCTCAATGAGCAGTACTTC. The V and J genes are TRBV7-3 and TRBJ2-5, with TRBD2 matching 9 bases. The CDR3 sequence is 15 residues long. The ends lost 5 bases at V and 11 bases at J; junction bases unmatched: 15. CDR1 and CDR2 from the germline V gene are SGHTA and FQGTGA.

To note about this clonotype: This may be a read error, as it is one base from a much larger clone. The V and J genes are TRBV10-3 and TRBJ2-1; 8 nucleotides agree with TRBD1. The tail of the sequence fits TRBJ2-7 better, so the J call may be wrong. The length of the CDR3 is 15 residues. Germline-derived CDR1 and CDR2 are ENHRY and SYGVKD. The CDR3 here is CAISGQGGTYNEQYF. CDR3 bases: TGTGCCATCAGCGGACAGGGTGGAACCTACAATGAGCAGTACTTC.

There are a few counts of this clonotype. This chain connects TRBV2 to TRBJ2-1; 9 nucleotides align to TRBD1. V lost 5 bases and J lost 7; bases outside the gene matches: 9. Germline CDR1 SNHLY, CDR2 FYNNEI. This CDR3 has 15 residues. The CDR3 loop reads CASSSGTGPGNEQFF. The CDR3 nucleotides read TGTGCCAGCAGTAGTGGGACAGGGCCAGGGAATGAGCAGTTCTTC.

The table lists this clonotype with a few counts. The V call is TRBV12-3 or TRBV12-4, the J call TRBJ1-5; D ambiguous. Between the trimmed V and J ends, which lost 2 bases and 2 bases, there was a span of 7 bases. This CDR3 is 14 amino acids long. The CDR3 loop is CASSLRRRNQPQHF. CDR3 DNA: TGTGCCAGCAGTTTACGGAGGCGCAATCAGCCCCAGCATTTT.

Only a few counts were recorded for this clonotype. CDR3: CAWSGDRNSPLHF. CDR3 DNA: TGTGCCTGGAGTGGGGACAGGAATTCACCCCTCCACTTT. The chain employs TRBV30 and TRBJ1-6; 8 bases match TRBD1. The J segment lost 7 bases and the V segment lost 1 base, leaving 0 bases of the junction unmatched. Germline CDR1 is GTSNPN and CDR2 is SVGIG (reference sequence). CDR3 size: 13 residues.

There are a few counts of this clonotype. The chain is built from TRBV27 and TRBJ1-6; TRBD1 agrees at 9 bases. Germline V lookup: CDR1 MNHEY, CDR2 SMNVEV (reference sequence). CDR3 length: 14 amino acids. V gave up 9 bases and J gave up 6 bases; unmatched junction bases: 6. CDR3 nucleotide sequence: TGTGCCAGTCGCCCGACAGGGGGTAATTCACCCCTCCACTTT. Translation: CASRPTGGNSPLHF.

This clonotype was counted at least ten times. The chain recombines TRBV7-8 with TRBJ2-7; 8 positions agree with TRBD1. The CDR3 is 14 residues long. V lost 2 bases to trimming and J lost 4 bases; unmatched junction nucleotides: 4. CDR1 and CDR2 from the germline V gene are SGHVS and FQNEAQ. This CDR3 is CASSLQGARYEQYF. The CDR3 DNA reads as TGTGCCAGCAGCTTACAGGGGGCGCGGTACGAGCAGTACTTC.

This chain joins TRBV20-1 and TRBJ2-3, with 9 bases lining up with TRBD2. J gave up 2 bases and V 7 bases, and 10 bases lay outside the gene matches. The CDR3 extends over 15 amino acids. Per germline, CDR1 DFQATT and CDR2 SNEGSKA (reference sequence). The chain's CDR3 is CSVRTSAFLTDTQYF. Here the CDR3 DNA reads TGCAGTGTGAGGACTAGCGCCTTTCTCACAGATACGCAGTATTTT.

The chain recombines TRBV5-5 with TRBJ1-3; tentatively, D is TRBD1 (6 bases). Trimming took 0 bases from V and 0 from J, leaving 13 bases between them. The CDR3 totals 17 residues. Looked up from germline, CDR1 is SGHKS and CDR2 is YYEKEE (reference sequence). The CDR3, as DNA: TGTGCCAGCAGCTTGGGACAGGCAATGCGCTCTGGAAACACCATATATTTT. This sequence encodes CASSLGQAMRSGNTIYF.

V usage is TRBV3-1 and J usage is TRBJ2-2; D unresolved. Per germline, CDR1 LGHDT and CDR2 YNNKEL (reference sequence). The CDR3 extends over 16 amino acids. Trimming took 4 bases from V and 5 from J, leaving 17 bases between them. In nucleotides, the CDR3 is TGTGCCAGCAGCCGCATAGGGATTAGCTCTACCGGGGAGCTGTTTTTT. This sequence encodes CASSRIGISSTGELFF.

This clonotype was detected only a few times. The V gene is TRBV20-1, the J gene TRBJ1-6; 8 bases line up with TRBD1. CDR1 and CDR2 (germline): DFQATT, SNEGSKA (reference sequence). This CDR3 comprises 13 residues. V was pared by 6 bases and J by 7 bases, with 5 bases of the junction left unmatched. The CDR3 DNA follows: TGCAGTGCCACGACAGGGGCCAATTCACCCCTCCACTTT. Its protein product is CSATTGANSPLHF.

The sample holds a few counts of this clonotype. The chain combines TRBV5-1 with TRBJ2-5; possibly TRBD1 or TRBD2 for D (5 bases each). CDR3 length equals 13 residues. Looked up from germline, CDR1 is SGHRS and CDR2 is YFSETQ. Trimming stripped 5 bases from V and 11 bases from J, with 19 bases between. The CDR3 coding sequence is TGCGCCAGCAGTCGGGACGGCTACAATGAGCAGTACTTC. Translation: CASSRDGYNEQYF. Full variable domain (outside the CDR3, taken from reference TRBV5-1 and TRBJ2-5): KAGVTQTPRYLIKTRGQQVTLSCSPISGHRSVSWYQQTPGQGLQFLFEYFSETQRNKGNFPGRFSGRQFSNSRSEMNVSTLELGDSALYLCASSRDGYNEQYFGPGTRLLVL.

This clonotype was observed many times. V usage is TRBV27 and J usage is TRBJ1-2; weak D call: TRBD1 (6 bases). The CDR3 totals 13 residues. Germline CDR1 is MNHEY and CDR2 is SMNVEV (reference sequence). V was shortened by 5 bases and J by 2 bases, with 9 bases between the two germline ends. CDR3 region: CASSADRNYGYTF. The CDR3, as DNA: TGTGCCAGCAGTGCCGACAGGAACTATGGCTACACCTTC.

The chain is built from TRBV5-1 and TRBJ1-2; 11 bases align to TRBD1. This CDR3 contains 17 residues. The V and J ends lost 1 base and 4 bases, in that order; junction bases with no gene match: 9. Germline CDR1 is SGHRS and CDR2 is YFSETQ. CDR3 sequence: CASSLPDRGTGGYGYTF. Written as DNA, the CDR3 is TGCGCCAGCAGCTTGCCCGACCGGGGGACAGGGGGCTATGGCTACACCTTC.

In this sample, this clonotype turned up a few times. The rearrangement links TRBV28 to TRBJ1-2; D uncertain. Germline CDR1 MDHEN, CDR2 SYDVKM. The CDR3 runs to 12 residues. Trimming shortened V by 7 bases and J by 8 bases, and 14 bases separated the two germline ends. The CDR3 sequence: CASTRTGLGYTF. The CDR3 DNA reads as TGTGCCAGCACCCGGACGGGATTGGGCTACACCTTC.

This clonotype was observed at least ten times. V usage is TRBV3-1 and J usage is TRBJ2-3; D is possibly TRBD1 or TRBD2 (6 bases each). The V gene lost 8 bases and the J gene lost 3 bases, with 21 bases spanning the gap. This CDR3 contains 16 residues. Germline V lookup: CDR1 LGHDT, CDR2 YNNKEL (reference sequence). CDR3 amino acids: CASRMGAGGRTDTQYF. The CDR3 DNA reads TGTGCCAGCCGCATGGGGGCCGGTGGGAGGACAGATACGCAGTATTTT.

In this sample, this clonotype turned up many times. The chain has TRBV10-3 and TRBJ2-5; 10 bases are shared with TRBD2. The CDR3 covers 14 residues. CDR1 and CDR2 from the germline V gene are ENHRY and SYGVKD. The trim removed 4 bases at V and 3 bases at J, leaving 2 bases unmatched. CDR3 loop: CAISASGGEETQYF. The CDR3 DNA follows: TGTGCCATCAGTGCCAGCGGGGGGGAAGAGACCCAGTACTTC.

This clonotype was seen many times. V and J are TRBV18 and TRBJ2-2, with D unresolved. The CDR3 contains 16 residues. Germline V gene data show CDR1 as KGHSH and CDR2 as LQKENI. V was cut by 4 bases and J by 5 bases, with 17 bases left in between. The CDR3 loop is CASSRRPPTSTGELFF. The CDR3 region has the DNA TGTGCCAGCTCACGACGCCCCCCAACGTCTACCGGGGAGCTGTTTTTT.

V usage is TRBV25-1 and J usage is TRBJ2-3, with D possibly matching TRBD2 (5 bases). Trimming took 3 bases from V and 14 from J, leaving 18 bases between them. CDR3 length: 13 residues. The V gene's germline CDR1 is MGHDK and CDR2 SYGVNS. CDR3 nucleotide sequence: TGTGCCAGCAGTGAGATGTGGGGAGATGCGCGGTATTTT. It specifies CASSEMWGDARYF.